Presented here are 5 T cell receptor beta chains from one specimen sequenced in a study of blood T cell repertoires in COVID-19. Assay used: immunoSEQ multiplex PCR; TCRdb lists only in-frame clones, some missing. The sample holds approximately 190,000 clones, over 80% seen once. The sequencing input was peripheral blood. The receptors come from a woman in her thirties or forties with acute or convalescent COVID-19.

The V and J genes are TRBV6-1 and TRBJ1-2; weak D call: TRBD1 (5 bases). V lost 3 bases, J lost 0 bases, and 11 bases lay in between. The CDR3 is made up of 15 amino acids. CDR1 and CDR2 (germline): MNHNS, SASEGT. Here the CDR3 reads CASSDLSGPNYGYTF. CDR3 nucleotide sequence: TGTGCCAGCAGTGATCTTTCAGGGCCTAACTATGGCTACACCTTC.

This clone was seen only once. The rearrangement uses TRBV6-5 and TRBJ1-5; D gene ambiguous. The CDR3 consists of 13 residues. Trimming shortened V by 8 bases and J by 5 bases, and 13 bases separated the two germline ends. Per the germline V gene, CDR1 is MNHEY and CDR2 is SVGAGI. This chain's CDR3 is CASQSNIHQPQHF. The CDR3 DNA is TGTGCCAGCCAATCAAACATCCATCAGCCCCAGCATTTT.

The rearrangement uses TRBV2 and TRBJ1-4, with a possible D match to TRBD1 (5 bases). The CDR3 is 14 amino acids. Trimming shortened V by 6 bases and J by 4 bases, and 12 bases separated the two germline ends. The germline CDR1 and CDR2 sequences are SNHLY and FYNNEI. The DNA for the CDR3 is TGTGCCAGCAGACTCTTCCAGGGTAATGAAAAACTGTTTTTT. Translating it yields CASRLFQGNEKLFF.

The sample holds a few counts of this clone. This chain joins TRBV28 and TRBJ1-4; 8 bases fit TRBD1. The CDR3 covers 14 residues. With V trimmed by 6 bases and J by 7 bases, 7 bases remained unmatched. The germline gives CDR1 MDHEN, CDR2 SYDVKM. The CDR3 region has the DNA TGTGCCAGCAGCTTGACAGGGGCGGGTGAAAAACTGTTTTTT. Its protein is CASSLTGAGEKLFF. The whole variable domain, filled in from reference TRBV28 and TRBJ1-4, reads DVKVTQSSRYLVKRTGEKVFLECVQDMDHENMFWYRQDPGLGLRLIYFSYDVKMKEKGDIPEGYSVSREKKERFSLILESASTNQTSMYLCASSLTGAGEKLFFGSGTQLSVL.

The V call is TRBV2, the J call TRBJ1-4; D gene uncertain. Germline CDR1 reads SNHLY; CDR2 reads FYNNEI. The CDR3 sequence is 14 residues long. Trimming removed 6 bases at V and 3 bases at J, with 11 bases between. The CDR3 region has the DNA TGTGCCAGCAGGGCTGGTACCTCTAATGAAAAACTGTTTTTT. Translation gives CASRAGTSNEKLFF.